The 32 T cell receptor beta chains presented below share a single source sample, sequenced in a study of radiotherapy plus CTLA-4 blockade in lung cancer. Sequencing used immunoSEQ multiplex PCR; TCRdb keeps in-frame clones, though not all of them. Here the sample spans roughly 44,000 clones, about 88% being singletons. The sample was peripheral blood, taken from a patient treated with radiotherapy plus ipilimumab. These receptors were collected from a human donor with non-small cell lung cancer whose response to radiotherapy plus ipilimumab could not be evaluated.

The CDR3 is CASSPKTGADSPLHF. In DNA, the CDR3 is TGCGCCAGCAGTCCGAAGACAGGGGCGGACTCACCCCTCCACTTT. The chain links TRBV23-1 to TRBJ1-6; 8 bases are a match to TRBD1. TRBV23-1 is labeled an ORF, and its function is uncertain. There are 15 residues in the CDR3. Trimming took 4 bases from V and 10 from J; bases not matched to a gene: 9.

This chain uses TRBV2 with TRBJ2-3; D perhaps matches TRBD2 (5 bases). Germline-derived CDR1 and CDR2 are SNHLY and FYNNEI. V was trimmed by 4 bases and J by 0 bases, leaving 8 bases between them. The CDR3 contains 14 residues. CDR3 sequence: CASSATGSTDTQYF. The CDR3 nucleotides are TGTGCCAGCAGTGCGACGGGGAGCACAGATACGCAGTATTTT.

The V call is TRBV7-2, the J call TRBJ1-2, with unresolved D. The CDR3 is made up of 15 amino acids. CDR1 is SGHTA, CDR2 FQGNSA, per germline. Trimming shortened V by 0 bases and J by 3 bases, and 11 bases separated the two germline ends. This CDR3 is CASSLASGWDYGYTF. In DNA, the CDR3 is TGTGCCAGCAGCTTAGCGTCAGGTTGGGACTATGGCTACACCTTC.

The chain is built from TRBV7-7 and TRBJ2-1, with 7 bases fitting TRBD1. The germline gives CDR1 SSHAT, CDR2 FNYEAQ (reference sequence). V gave up 1 base and J gave up 6 bases; unmatched junction bases: 3. This CDR3 has 14 amino acids. The CDR3 DNA follows: TGTGCCAGCAGCTTAGGGACAGGAGCCAATGAGCAGTTCTTC. As protein: CASSLGTGANEQFF.

Details on this clone: Other DNA sequences in the same sample also yield this CDR3. This chain connects TRBV7-9 to TRBJ2-5; 8 bases fit TRBD2. In germline, CDR1 is SEHNR, CDR2 FQNEAQ (reference sequence). Unmatched junction bases numbered 1, after V lost 2 bases and J lost 2 bases. The CDR3 covers 14 residues. CDR3 DNA sequence: TGTGCCAGCAGCTTAACTAGCGGACAAGAGACCCAGTACTTC. Its translation is CASSLTSGQETQYF. Using reference TRBV7-9 and TRBJ2-5 for the parts outside the CDR3, the full variable domain is DTGVSQNPRHKITKRGQNVTFRCDPISEHNRLYWYRQTLGQGPEFLTYFQNEAQLEKSRLLSDRFSAERPKGSFSTLEIQRTEQGDSAMYLCASSLTSGQETQYFGPGTRLLVL.

V gene TRBV7-2 combines with J gene TRBJ2-2, with 8 bases identical to TRBD1. The CDR3 length is 15 residues. The germline V gene has CDR1 SGHTA and CDR2 FQGNSA. The V segment lost 5 bases and the J segment 5 bases; nucleotides outside the gene matches: 7. CDR3 nucleotide sequence: TGTGCCAGCAGCCCTGGGACAGGTCGGACCGGGGAGCTGTTTTTT. It encodes CASSPGTGRTGELFF.

In nucleotides, the CDR3 is TGTGCCAGTAGTATACGCCAGGTGGAGAACACTGAAGCTTTCTTT. Encoded protein: CASSIRQVENTEAFF. The chain employs TRBV19 and TRBJ1-1; D gene uncertain. The germline gives CDR1 LNHDA, CDR2 SQIVND (reference sequence). The CDR3 has 15 residues. Trimming removed 2 bases from V and 1 base from J, with 11 bases in between.

V gene TRBV18 combines with J gene TRBJ2-3; TRBD1 aligns across 7 bases. CDR1 and CDR2 (germline): KGHSH, LQKENI. CDR3 size: 15 residues. J gave up 2 bases and V 3 bases, and 5 bases lay outside the gene matches. The CDR3 loop reads CASSPGTAITDTQYF. The CDR3 DNA reads as TGTGCCAGCTCACCCGGGACAGCCATCACAGATACGCAGTATTTT.

This chain links TRBV18 with TRBJ2-5; 7 nucleotides agree with TRBD2. From germline, CDR1 is KGHSH and CDR2 LQKENI. Germline trimming cut 0 bases from V and 5 bases from J; bases unmatched to any gene: 9. CDR3 size: 16 residues. The CDR3 nucleotides read TGTGCCAGCTCACCACCCGGGGGGAGCGCTTCGGAGACCCAGTACTTC. Its translation is CASSPPGGSASETQYF.

The chain is built from TRBV7-8 and TRBJ2-1, with 7 nucleotides matching TRBD1. CDR3 size: 16 residues. The germline CDR1 and CDR2 sequences are SGHVS and FQNEAQ. Unmatched junction bases numbered 11, after V lost 0 bases and J lost 9 bases. The CDR3 nucleotides read TGTGCCAGCAGCTTAGCAGGGGGCTCTCTTACAAGTGAGCAGTTCTTC. It specifies CASSLAGGSLTSEQFF.

This sequence joins TRBV28 and TRBJ1-2; a weak D match, TRBD1 (6 bases). The V end was cut by 7 bases, the J end by 5 bases, with 29 bases between. Germline V CDR1 and CDR2: MDHEN, SYDVKM. The CDR3 has 18 amino acids. CDR3 region: CASNPAGRGAGFSYGYTF. Here the CDR3 DNA reads TGTGCCAGCAACCCTGCCGGCAGGGGCGCGGGTTTTAGTTATGGCTACACCTTC.

The rearrangement joins TRBV9 to TRBJ2-5; D uncertain. The CDR3 has 15 residues. Germline CDR1 and CDR2: SGDLS and YYNGEE. V was shortened by 1 base and J by 0 bases, with 10 bases between the two germline ends. CDR3 DNA sequence: TGTGCCAGCAGCGTAAGCCTGGGCTACCAAGAGACCCAGTACTTC. Protein: CASSVSLGYQETQYF.

This clone was detected a few times. The chain recombines TRBV5-1 with TRBJ2-3, with a possible D match to TRBD2 (5 bases). The V gene's germline CDR1 is SGHRS and CDR2 YFSETQ. Trimming took off 0 bases at V and 0 bases at J, with 17 bases between the two ends. CDR3 length: 18 residues. The CDR3 protein is CASSLDNLRGLSTDTQYF. CDR3 in DNA: TGCGCCAGCAGCTTGGACAACCTACGGGGTTTGAGCACAGATACGCAGTATTTT.

Points on this clone: No DNA is shown, since the ends of the CDR3 on it are uncertain; the CDR3 is the one TCRdb lists. This chain joins TRBV21-1 and TRBJ2-6; the table names TRBD2, a call not compared with the DNA. TRBV21-1 is classified as a pseudogene. With termini counted, the CDR3 has 16 amino acids. This CDR3 reads CASSNPVGSGANVLTF.

The chain joins TRBV4-3 to TRBJ2-5; 9 positions match TRBD2. The end of the DNA aligns better with TRBJ2-7, so the J call may be wrong. The V gene's germline CDR1 is LGHNA and CDR2 YSLEER. The CDR3 consists of 14 residues. The CDR3 here is CASSRGGGVYEQYF. CDR3 sequence (DNA): TGCGCCAGCAGCCGGGGCGGGGGGGTCTACGAGCAGTACTTC.

This sequence joins TRBV7-2 and TRBJ2-1; 8 positions agree with TRBD2. Trimming cost V 5 bases and J 0 bases; bases outside gene matches: 3. The germline V gene has CDR1 SGHTA and CDR2 FQGNSA. This CDR3 is 15 amino acids long. Here the CDR3 DNA reads TGTGCCAGCAGCCTCAGCGGGAGCTCCTACAATGAGCAGTTCTTC. This gives the protein CASSLSGSSYNEQFF.

The V gene is TRBV18, the J gene TRBJ2-7; D may be TRBD1 (6 bases). The CDR3 is made up of 15 amino acids. The V end lost 3 bases, the J end lost 0 bases, and 12 bases lay between the germline ends. The V gene's germline CDR1 is KGHSH and CDR2 LQKENI. The CDR3 sequence is CASSPNEDSSYEQYF. The CDR3 coding sequence is TGTGCCAGCTCACCGAACGAGGACAGCTCCTACGAGCAGTACTTC.

V gene TRBV4-3 combines with J gene TRBJ2-1, with 9 bases lining up with TRBD1. J lost 4 bases, V lost 5 bases, and 3 bases had no gene match. The CDR3 contains 14 residues. The germline V gene encodes CDR1 LGHNA and CDR2 YSLEER. The CDR3 region has the DNA TGCGCCAGCAGCAAGGACAGGGGATACAATGAGCAGTTCTTC. Its protein is CASSKDRGYNEQFF.

The V and J genes are TRBV19 and TRBJ1-2; D ambiguous. V lost 3 bases, J lost 8 bases, and 10 bases lay in between. This CDR3 region has 12 residues. Germline V gene lookup returns CDR1 LNHDA and CDR2 SQIVND (reference sequence). The CDR3, as DNA: TGTGCCAGTAGTATCTCATCGGAGGGCTACACCTTC. This encodes CASSISSEGYTF.

This chain's CDR3 is CASSLRGLLNTGELFF. The CDR3 DNA sequence: TGTGCCAGCAGCTTACGTGGACTCTTGAACACCGGGGAGCTGTTTTTT. The V call is TRBV13, the J call TRBJ2-2, with D perhaps TRBD2 (5 bases). V dropped 2 bases and J dropped 1 base, with 11 bases sitting between them. The germline V gene has CDR1 PRHDT and CDR2 FYEKMQ (reference sequence). The CDR3 covers 16 residues.

The V and J genes are TRBV7-2 and TRBJ2-3, with D maybe TRBD2 (6 bases). CDR3 length: 16 residues. With 2 bases removed from V and 0 bases from J, the gap between germline ends came to 12 bases. Germline CDR1 reads SGHTA; CDR2 reads FQGNSA. Written as DNA, the CDR3 is TGTGCCAGCAGCTTACTCGGGCGGGGTAGCACAGATACGCAGTATTTT. It encodes CASSLLGRGSTDTQYF. Using reference TRBV7-2 and TRBJ2-3 for the parts outside the CDR3, the full variable domain is GAGVSQSPSNKVTEKGKDVELRCDPISGHTALYWYRQSLGQGLEFLIYFQGNSAPDKSGLPSDRFSAERTGGSVSTLTIQRTQQEDSAVYLCASSLLGRGSTDTQYFGPGTRLTVL.

For the CDR3, the DNA is TGTGCCAGCAGCTTCAGGGTCAGCAGTAGCACAGATACGCAGTATTTT. It yields the protein CASSFRVSSSTDTQYF. This sequence joins TRBV5-4 and TRBJ2-3; tentatively, D is TRBD1 (5 bases). The CDR3 covers 16 residues. The germline V gene has CDR1 SGHNT and CDR2 YYREEE (reference sequence). Trimming took 2 bases from V and 0 from J, leaving 13 bases between them.

V gene TRBV27 combines with J gene TRBJ2-3; 11 bases are a match to TRBD1. This CDR3 has 17 amino acids. Germline V lookup: CDR1 MNHEY, CDR2 SMNVEV (reference sequence). V lost 4 bases and J lost 3; bases outside the gene matches: 9. DNA of the CDR3: TGTGCCAGCAGTTCACCGGGACAGGGGGTCGGAACAGATACGCAGTATTTT. Encoded protein: CASSSPGQGVGTDTQYF.

This clone occurred once. The rearrangement links TRBV5-4 to TRBJ2-5; 8 bases are shared with TRBD1. V trimming: 4 bases; J trimming: 4 bases; junction bases outside the gene matches: 9. Germline loops: CDR1 SGHNT, CDR2 YYREEE (reference sequence). There are 15 residues in the CDR3. The CDR3 DNA is TGTGCCAGCAGCGGGACAGGAGTTGGTCGAGAGACCCAGTACTTC. This codes for CASSGTGVGRETQYF.

The chain combines TRBV7-2 with TRBJ2-7; 7 nucleotides agree with TRBD1. The CDR3 is 17 residues long. The trim removed 5 bases at V and 7 bases at J, leaving 20 bases unmatched. CDR1 and CDR2 (germline): SGHTA, FQGNSA. Here the CDR3 reads CASSIEVVQGFIREQYF. The CDR3 DNA is TGTGCCAGCAGCATAGAGGTAGTACAGGGGTTTATCCGGGAGCAGTACTTC.

The chain is built from TRBV2 and TRBJ1-2, with a tentative D call TRBD1 (6 bases). Trimming shortened V by 6 bases and J by 1 base, and 12 bases separated the two germline ends. This CDR3 region has 14 residues. Germline lookup yields CDR1 SNHLY and CDR2 FYNNEI. The CDR3 sequence: CASRPDRFNYGYTF. DNA of the CDR3: TGTGCCAGCAGGCCGGACAGATTTAACTATGGCTACACCTTC.

The rearrangement joins TRBV6-5 to TRBJ2-3; weak D call: TRBD1 (5 bases). The CDR3 extends over 14 amino acids. The germline V gene encodes CDR1 MNHEY and CDR2 SVGAGI. V lost 5 bases to trimming and J lost 2 bases, with 11 bases between them. CDR3: CASSRQFTTDTQYF. The CDR3 nucleotides are TGTGCCAGCAGTCGACAGTTCACCACAGATACGCAGTATTTT.

The chain recombines TRBV7-9 with TRBJ2-3, with D possibly matching TRBD2 (7 bases). The germline V and J ends were trimmed by 5 bases and 1 base, with 16 bases remaining between them. The CDR3 totals 16 residues. Germline V CDR1 and CDR2: SEHNR, FQNEAQ (reference sequence). Here the CDR3 DNA reads TGTGCCAGCAGCCGACGGGGAGGGGGTGGCACAGATACGCAGTATTTT. This translates into CASSRRGGGGTDTQYF.

This sequence joins TRBV21-1 and TRBJ2-1; the table calls TRBD2, which could not be checked here. TRBV21-1 is designated a pseudogene. CDR3 length equals 14 residues. As DNA, the CDR3 is TGTGCCAGCAGCAGGACTAGCGGGTGCAATGAGCAGTTCTTC. Residues: CASSRTSGCNEQFF.

In its sample, this clone was seen once. V usage is TRBV10-3 and J usage is TRBJ1-4, with D possibly TRBD1 on 6 matching bases. V was cut by 0 bases and J by 7 bases, with 18 bases left in between. There are 17 residues in the CDR3. The germline CDR1 and CDR2 sequences are ENHRY and SYGVKD. The chain's CDR3 is CAISESITGGGGEKLFF. The CDR3 region has the DNA TGTGCCATCAGTGAGTCGATTACGGGGGGCGGCGGTGAAAAACTGTTTTTT.

The chain links TRBV19 to TRBJ2-4; TRBD1 matches at 8 bases. Per the germline V gene, CDR1 is LNHDA and CDR2 is SQIVND (reference sequence). The trim removed 6 bases at V and 0 bases at J, leaving 4 bases unmatched. The CDR3 has 15 residues. The CDR3 coding sequence is TGTGCCAGTAGGAGCGACAGGGGAGCCAAAAACATTCAGTACTTC. This codes for CASRSDRGAKNIQYF.

The chain couples TRBV29-1 to TRBJ2-2, with 8 nucleotides matching TRBD1. The CDR3 spans 16 residues. The J segment lost 7 bases and the V segment lost 4 bases, leaving 14 bases of the junction unmatched. Germline CDR1 and CDR2: SQVTM and ANQGSEA. The CDR3 protein is CSVAGQGRIGYGELFF. CDR3 bases: TGCAGCGTTGCTGGACAGGGACGTATCGGTTACGGGGAGCTGTTTTTT.